The 2 T cell receptor beta chains below all came from one sample that was sequenced in a study of blood T cell repertoires in COVID-19. TCRdb's table, derived via immunoSEQ multiplex PCR, lists solely in-frame clones and lacks some. The data show roughly 100,000 clones, with around 88% seen just once and around 20% held by the top ten. Sequencing was performed on peripheral blood. The receptors originated from an elderly woman with acute or convalescent COVID-19.

This clone was recorded once. V gene TRBV6-5 combines with J gene TRBJ1-2; possibly TRBD1 for D (5 bases). Trimming removed 6 bases at V and 1 base at J, with 9 bases between. The CDR3 is 13 residues long. The germline CDR1 and CDR2 sequences are MNHEY and SVGAGI. The CDR3 spells CASRLTVNYGYTF. CDR3 bases: TGTGCCAGCAGACTGACAGTTAACTATGGCTACACCTTC.

This clone was seen once. The chain employs TRBV10-3 and TRBJ2-5; 8 bases are a match to TRBD1. The CDR3 contains 14 residues. The V gene's germline CDR1 is ENHRY and CDR2 SYGVKD. After removal of 3 bases from V and 5 bases from J, the junction contained 5 bases not matched to a gene. CDR3 sequence (DNA): TGTGCCATCAGTGACGGACAGGGAAGGGAGACCCAGTACTTC. It codes for CAISDGQGRETQYF.